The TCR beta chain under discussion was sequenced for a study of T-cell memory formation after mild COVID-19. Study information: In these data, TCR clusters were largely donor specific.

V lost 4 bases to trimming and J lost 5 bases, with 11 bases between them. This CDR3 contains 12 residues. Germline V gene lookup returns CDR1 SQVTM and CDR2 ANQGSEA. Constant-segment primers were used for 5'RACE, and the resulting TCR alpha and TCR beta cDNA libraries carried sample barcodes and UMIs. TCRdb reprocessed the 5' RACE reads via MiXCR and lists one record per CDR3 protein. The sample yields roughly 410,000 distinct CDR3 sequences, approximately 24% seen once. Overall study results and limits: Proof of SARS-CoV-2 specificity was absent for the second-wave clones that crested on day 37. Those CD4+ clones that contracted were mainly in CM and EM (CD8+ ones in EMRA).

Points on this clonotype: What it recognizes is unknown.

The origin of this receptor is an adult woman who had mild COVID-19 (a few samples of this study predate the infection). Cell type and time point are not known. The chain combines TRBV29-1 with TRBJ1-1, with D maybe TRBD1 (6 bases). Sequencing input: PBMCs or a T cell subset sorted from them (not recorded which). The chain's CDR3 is CSVGGGGTEAFF. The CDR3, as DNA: TGCAGCGTTGGAGGGGGGGGAACTGAAGCTTTCTTT.